This is a list of T cell receptor beta chains from one sample in a study of cytomegalovirus exposure and HLA in healthy donors. Sequencing was performed with immunoSEQ multiplex PCR; in TCRdb, only in-frame clones are kept and a portion is missing. This table has roughly 62,000 clones, 70% to 75% appearing once. Sequencing was performed on PBMCs. These receptors originate from a woman aged 30 to 39 in good health and CMV-seronegative. The CDR3 runs from the conserved cysteine through the conserved F or W. The D gene is left open where the match is weak. A row's size may be missing; if present it is once, few, many or a size class.

j_call	clone_size	v_call	d_call	cdr3_aa	cdr3_nt
TRBJ1-4	.	TRBV9	.	CASSVGGGAGGTNEKLFF	TGTGCCAGCAGCGTAGGGGGAGGGGCGGGCGGCACTAATGAAAAACTGTTTTTT
TRBJ2-3	few	TRBV5-1	TRBD1	CASSWGTATDTQYF	TGCGCCAGCAGCTGGGGGACAGCCACAGATACGCAGTATTTT
TRBJ1-4	.	TRBV5-1	.	CASSLGQNNEKLFF	TGCGCCAGCAGCTTGGGACAGAACAATGAAAAACTGTTTTTT
TRBJ2-1	.	TRBV11-3	TRBD2	CASSLGLAGGSLGNEQFF	TGTGCCAGCAGCTTAGGTCTGGCGGGAGGCTCCCTAGGCAATGAGCAGTTCTTC
TRBJ2-3	.	TRBV7-9	.	CASSPGEGGYTDTQYF	TGTGCCAGCAGCCCAGGAGAGGGAGGATACACAGATACGCAGTATTTT
TRBJ2-2	.	TRBV30	.	CAWKVGATTGELFF	TGTGCCTGGAAGGTGGGAGCGACTACCGGGGAGCTGTTTTTT
TRBJ2-6	.	TRBV6-8	.	CASTIVGSSGLSGANVLTF	TGTGCCAGCACCATCGTGGGGTCAAGCGGATTGTCTGGGGCCAACGTCCTGACTTTC
TRBJ2-1	.	TRBV30	TRBD2	CAWAKTSGSRGNEQFF	TGTGCCTGGGCAAAGACTAGCGGGAGTAGGGGCAATGAGCAGTTCTTC
TRBJ1-1	.	TRBV5-4	.	CASSLGQHTEAFF	TGTGCCAGCAGCTTGGGACAACACACTGAAGCTTTCTTT
TRBJ1-2	.	TRBV19	.	CASSIAARGYGYTF	TGTGCCAGTAGTATAGCCGCCCGGGGCTATGGCTACACCTTC
TRBJ1-2	.	TRBV5-6	TRBD1	CASSPGQGKYGYTF	TGTGCCAGCAGCCCTGGACAGGGGAAATATGGCTACACCTTC
TRBJ2-5	.	TRBV5-1	TRBD1	CASSLASPGQGVRAQYF	TGCGCCAGCAGCTTGGCCTCTCCGGGACAGGGGGTTAGAGCTCAGTACTTC
TRBJ1-6	.	TRBV28	.	CASNPRGVNSPLHF	TGTGCCAGCAACCCTCGGGGAGTCAATTCACCCCTCCACTTT
TRBJ1-6	.	TRBV27	.	CASSVRGNSPLHF	TGTGCCAGCAGTGTTAGGGGTAATTCACCCCTCCACTTT
TRBJ1-5	few	TRBV5-1	TRBD1	CASSQGTGEYSNQPQHF	TGCGCCAGCAGCCAGGGGACAGGGGAGTATAGCAATCAGCCCCAGCATTTT
TRBJ2-1	.	TRBV2	TRBD2	CASSEALAVYNEQFF	TGTGCCAGCAGTGAAGCCCTAGCGGTATACAATGAGCAGTTCTTC
TRBJ1-5	.	TRBV5-1	.	CASSLGTQGYQPQHF	TGCGCCAGCAGCTTGGGAACTCAGGGATATCAGCCCCAGCATTTT